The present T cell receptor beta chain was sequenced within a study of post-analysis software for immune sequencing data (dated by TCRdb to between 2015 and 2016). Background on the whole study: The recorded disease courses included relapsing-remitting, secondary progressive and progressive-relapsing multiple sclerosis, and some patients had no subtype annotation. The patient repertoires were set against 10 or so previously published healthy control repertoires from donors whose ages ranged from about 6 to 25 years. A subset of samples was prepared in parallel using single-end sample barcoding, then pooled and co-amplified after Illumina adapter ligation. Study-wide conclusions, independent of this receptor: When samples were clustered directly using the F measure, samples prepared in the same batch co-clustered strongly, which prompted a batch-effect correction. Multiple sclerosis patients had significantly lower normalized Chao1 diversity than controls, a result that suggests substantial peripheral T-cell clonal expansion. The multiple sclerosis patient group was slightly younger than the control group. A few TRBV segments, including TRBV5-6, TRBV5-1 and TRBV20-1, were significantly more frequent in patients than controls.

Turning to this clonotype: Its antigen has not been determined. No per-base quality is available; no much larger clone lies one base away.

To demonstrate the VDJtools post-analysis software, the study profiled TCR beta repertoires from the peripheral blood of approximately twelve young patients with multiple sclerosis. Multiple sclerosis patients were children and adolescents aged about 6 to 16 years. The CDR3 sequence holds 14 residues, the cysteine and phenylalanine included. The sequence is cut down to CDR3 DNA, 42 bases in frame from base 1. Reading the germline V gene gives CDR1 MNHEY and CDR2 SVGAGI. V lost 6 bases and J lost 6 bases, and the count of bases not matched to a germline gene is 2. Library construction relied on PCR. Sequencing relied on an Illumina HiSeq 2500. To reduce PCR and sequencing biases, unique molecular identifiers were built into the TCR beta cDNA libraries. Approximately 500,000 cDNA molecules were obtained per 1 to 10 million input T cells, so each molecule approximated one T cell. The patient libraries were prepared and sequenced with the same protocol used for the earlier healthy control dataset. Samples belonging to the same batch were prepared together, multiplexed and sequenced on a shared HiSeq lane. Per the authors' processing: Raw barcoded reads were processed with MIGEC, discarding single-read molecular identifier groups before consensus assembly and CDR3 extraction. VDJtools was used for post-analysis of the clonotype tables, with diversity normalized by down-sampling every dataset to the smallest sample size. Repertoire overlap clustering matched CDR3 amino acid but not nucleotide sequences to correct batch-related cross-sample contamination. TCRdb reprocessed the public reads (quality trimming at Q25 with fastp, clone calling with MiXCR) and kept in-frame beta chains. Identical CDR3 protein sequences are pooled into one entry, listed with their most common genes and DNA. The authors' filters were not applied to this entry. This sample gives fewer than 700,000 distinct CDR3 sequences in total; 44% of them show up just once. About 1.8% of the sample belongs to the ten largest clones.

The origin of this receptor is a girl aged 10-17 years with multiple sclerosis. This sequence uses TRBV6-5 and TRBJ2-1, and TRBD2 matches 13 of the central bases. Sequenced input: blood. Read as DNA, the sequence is TGTGCCAGCAGGTGGACTAGCGGGAGCAATGAGCAGTTCTTC. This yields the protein CASRWTSGSNEQFF.